Below are 18 T cell receptor beta chains sequenced from a single sample in a study of T cells in Graves' hyperthyroidism and ophthalmopathy. RNA transcripts provided the source from which TCR beta CDR3 regions were amplified. The TCR CDR3 was amplified in a first-round RT-PCR using the HTBI primer set. TCRdb redid the calling of the multiplex PCR reads with MiXCR, one entry per CDR3 protein. This table has some 800,000 distinct CDR3 sequences, 38% appearing once. The specimen was blood. These receptors were obtained from a man in his late teens or twenties with Graves' hyperthyroidism.

The rearrangement uses TRBV7-8 and TRBJ1-5, with 10 nucleotides matching TRBD1. V shed 5 bases and J 4 bases; nucleotides not matched to a gene: 11. CDR3 length: 17 residues. Germline lookup yields CDR1 SGHVS and CDR2 FQNEAQ. CDR3 sequence reads: CASSPATTGGRNQPQHF. The CDR3 coding sequence is TGTGCCAGCAGCCCCGCCACGACAGGGGGCCGGAATCAGCCCCAGCATTTT.

There are a few counts of this clonotype. The chain joins TRBV7-2 to TRBJ2-7; D might be TRBD1 or TRBD2, each matching 5 bases. V lost 4 bases and J 2 bases, leaving 21 bases between the germline ends. CDR3 length equals 17 residues. Germline assignment: CDR1 SGHTA and CDR2 FQGNSA. The CDR3 loop is CASSSPFGGTAAYEQYF. CDR3 bases: TGTGCCAGCAGCTCCCCATTTGGTGGGACGGCTGCCTACGAGCAGTACTTC.

The V call is TRBV5-6, the J call TRBJ1-1; D gene ambiguous. The V and J ends lost 5 bases and 6 bases respectively, with 11 bases between them. Germline lookup yields CDR1 SGHDT and CDR2 YYEEEE. This CDR3 is built from 12 residues. For the CDR3, the DNA is TGTGCCAGCAGTCAAGGCACAGCTGAAGCTTTCTTT. It specifies CASSQGTAEAFF.

About this clonotype itself: This may be a read error, as it is one base from a much larger clone. The chain has TRBV5-1 and TRBJ1-1; TRBD1 might be the D (5 bases). V gave up 4 bases and J gave up 6 bases, with 16 bases separating them. The CDR3 is 14 amino acids. The germline CDR1 and CDR2 sequences are SGHRS and YFSETQ. The DNA for the CDR3 is TGCGCCAGCAGCCCGCAGGGCAGTCACGCTGAAGCTTTCTTT. Protein product: CASSPQGSHAEAFF.

This clonotype was found a few times. The chain is built from TRBV5-4 and TRBJ2-5; 11 nucleotides match TRBD2. J lost 3 bases, V lost 4 bases, and 5 bases had no gene match. The V gene's germline CDR1 is SGHNT and CDR2 YYREEE (reference sequence). The CDR3 is 15 residues long. CDR3 protein: CASSRLAGREETQYF. CDR3 bases: TGTGCCAGCAGCCGACTAGCGGGGCGGGAAGAGACCCAGTACTTC.

There are many counts of this clonotype. No DNA is shown, since the ends of the CDR3 on it are uncertain; the CDR3 is the one TCRdb lists. V and J are TRBV7-8 and TRBJ1-3; the D call in the table, TRBD1, was not verified against the DNA. Germline CDR1 is SGHVS and CDR2 is FQNEAQ. Counting both end residues, the CDR3 totals 15 amino acids. CDR3 region: CASSEGVGSGNTIYF.

This sequence joins TRBV7-2 and TRBJ2-5; the D gene is possibly TRBD2 (6 bases). The germline V gene encodes CDR1 SGHTA and CDR2 FQGNSA. The germline V and J ends were trimmed by 8 bases and 7 bases, with 20 bases remaining between them. This CDR3 comprises 14 residues. The CDR3 loop reads CASGGGPRFSTQYF. Written as DNA, the CDR3 is TGTGCCAGCGGCGGAGGGCCGCGTTTTTCGACCCAGTACTTC.

Many counts were recorded for this clonotype. This chain joins TRBV7-9 and TRBJ2-2, with D unresolved. Germline loops: CDR1 SEHNR, CDR2 FQNEAQ (reference sequence). Trimming stripped 5 bases from V and 3 bases from J, with 4 bases between. The CDR3 extends over 12 amino acids. CDR3 bases: TGTGCCAGCAGCCCCGACACCGGGGAGCTGTTTTTT. It is translated as CASSPDTGELFF.

This clonotype was seen a handful of times. V and J are TRBV5-1 and TRBJ2-6; 8 nucleotides align to TRBD1. Trimming cost V 4 bases and J 4 bases; bases outside gene matches: 10. Germline values: CDR1 SGHRS, CDR2 YFSETQ. This CDR3 spans 17 amino acids. CDR3 protein: CASSIRQGASGANVLTF. The CDR3 region has the DNA TGCGCCAGCAGCATTCGTCAGGGGGCGAGCGGGGCCAACGTCCTGACTTTC.

The rearrangement links TRBV4-1 to TRBJ2-7; 8 nucleotides align to TRBD1. The CDR3 covers 15 residues. CDR1 is MGHRA, CDR2 YSYEKL, per germline. V lost 3 bases, J lost 2 bases, and 6 bases stayed unmatched. CDR3 bases: TGCGCCAGCAGCCAGACCCCGGGACAGGCCTACGAGCAGTACTTC. This translates into CASSQTPGQAYEQYF.

This clonotype was recorded a few times. The V gene is TRBV7-2, the J gene TRBJ1-2; TRBD1 matches 9 bases. Germline V gene lookup returns CDR1 SGHTA and CDR2 FQGNSA. The CDR3 loop spans 14 amino acids. The V segment lost 4 bases and the J segment 7 bases; nucleotides outside the gene matches: 7. In DNA form, the CDR3 reads TGTGCCAGCAGCTCCCTGGACAGGGGTGGTGGCTACACCTTC. The encoded protein is CASSSLDRGGGYTF.

Comments on this clonotype: The junction and the germline gene differ at one end; a read error may be behind it. This chain joins TRBV20-1 and TRBJ2-5; 7 bases fit TRBD2. The germline CDR1 and CDR2 sequences are DFQATT and SNEGSKA (reference sequence). The CDR3 sequence is 16 residues long. DNA for the CDR3: TGCAGTGCACCACCTGCCGGGACTATGTCAGGAGAGACCCGGTACTTC. Translation gives CSAPPAGTMSGETRYF.

This clonotype was counted a few times. The V and J genes are TRBV19 and TRBJ2-5, with TRBD2 matching 9 bases. Per the germline V gene, CDR1 is LNHDA and CDR2 is SQIVND (reference sequence). The CDR3 contains 14 residues. The J segment lost 0 bases and the V segment lost 4 bases, leaving 0 bases of the junction unmatched. The CDR3 region is CASSTSGDQETQYF. CDR3 nucleotides: TGTGCCAGTAGTACTAGCGGGGACCAAGAGACCCAGTACTTC.

This clonotype has ten or more counts. The chain carries TRBV19 and TRBJ1-1; D is perhaps TRBD1 (5 bases). V was shortened by 5 bases and J by 1 base, with 8 bases between the two germline ends. The length of the CDR3 is 13 residues. The germline CDR1 and CDR2 sequences are LNHDA and SQIVND (reference sequence). DNA of the CDR3: TGTGCCAGTAGTGACAGCCCGAACACTGAAGCTTTCTTT. This codes for CASSDSPNTEAFF.

The V call is TRBV19, the J call TRBJ1-2, with unresolved D. V was shortened by 7 bases and J by 10 bases, with 16 bases between the two germline ends. The CDR3 contains 12 residues. The germline V gene has CDR1 LNHDA and CDR2 SQIVND (reference sequence). The DNA of the CDR3 is TGTGCCAGTACCCAGAGAGGGAGGGCCTACACCTTC. This translates into CASTQRGRAYTF. Full variable domain (rest looked up from reference TRBV19 and TRBJ1-2): DGGITQSPKYLFRKEGQNVTLSCEQNLNHDAMYWYRQDPGQGLRLIYYSQIVNDFQKGDIAEGYSVSREKKESFPLTVTSAQKNPTAFYLCASTQRGRAYTFGSGTRLTVV.

This clonotype was seen more than once but under ten times. The chain is built from TRBV29-1 and TRBJ1-4; 8 bases are a match to TRBD1. V lost 2 bases and J lost 8; bases outside the gene matches: 13. Germline CDR1 reads SQVTM; CDR2 reads ANQGSEA. CDR3 length equals 16 residues. The CDR3 is CSVERQGPVEVEKLFF. As DNA, the CDR3 is TGCAGCGTTGAACGACAGGGGCCGGTGGAGGTGGAAAAACTGTTTTTT.

The rearrangement uses TRBV2 and TRBJ1-1, with 9 positions matching TRBD1. There are 13 residues in the CDR3. Trimming cost V 5 bases and J 11 bases; bases outside gene matches: 9. Germline CDR1 and CDR2: SNHLY and FYNNEI. The CDR3 sequence: CASSLSSTGGAFF. The CDR3 nucleotides are TGTGCCAGCAGTTTATCCTCGACAGGGGGGGCTTTCTTT.

This chain joins TRBV7-8 and TRBJ1-1, with 10 nucleotides matching TRBD1. Germline trimming cut 5 bases from V and 6 bases from J; bases unmatched to any gene: 15. Germline V lookup: CDR1 SGHVS, CDR2 FQNEAQ. The CDR3 totals 17 residues. The CDR3 bases are TGTGCCAGCAGCCCAAGGACAGGGGGGATGGGGATGTCTGAAGCTTTCTTT. This gives the protein CASSPRTGGMGMSEAFF.